The 29 T cell receptor beta chains below were found in one sample sequenced in a study of blood T cells in healthy people across ages. PCR was performed a second time for roughly 7 to 11 cycles using a sample-barcoded 5' primer and a J-beta primer mix. TCRdb re-analysed the 5' RACE reads in MiXCR, keeping a single row per CDR3 protein. The table includes about 810,000 distinct CDR3 sequences, about 37% detected once. The specimen sequenced was blood. The receptors were sampled from a young man in good health.

Of note for this clonotype: An end of the junction does not agree with germline; a read error may underlie this. This rearrangement joins TRBV9 to TRBJ2-1, with D possibly TRBD1 on 5 matching bases. Per the germline V gene, CDR1 is SGDLS and CDR2 is YYNGEE. The CDR3 consists of 17 residues. The CDR3 sequence: CASSVVAGLSSYNERFF. CDR3 DNA sequence: TGTGCCAGCAGCGTAGTGGCAGGGCTGAGCTCCTACAATGAGCGGTTCTTC.

This clonotype was counted only a few times. The chain carries TRBV3-1 and TRBJ2-1; D remains ambiguous. Germline CDR1 is LGHDT and CDR2 is YNNKEL (reference sequence). This CDR3 is 12 amino acids long. Trimming removed 5 bases at V and 9 bases at J, with 11 bases between. CDR3 coding DNA: TGTGCCAGCAGCGACTGGGGTGGTGAGCAGTTCTTC. It specifies CASSDWGGEQFF.

This clonotype was recorded at least ten times. The chain has TRBV28 and TRBJ2-5; D uncertain. The CDR3 covers 12 residues. Per germline, CDR1 MDHEN and CDR2 SYDVKM. Trimming removed 4 bases at V and 5 bases at J, with 8 bases between. The CDR3 bases are TGTGCCAGCAGTTCCCCGGTGGAGACCCAGTACTTC. It yields the protein CASSSPVETQYF. Full variable domain (missing parts from reference TRBV28 and TRBJ2-5): DVKVTQSSRYLVKRTGEKVFLECVQDMDHENMFWYRQDPGLGLRLIYFSYDVKMKEKGDIPEGYSVSREKKERFSLILESASTNQTSMYLCASSSPVETQYFGPGTRLLVL.

The V and J genes are TRBV4-3 and TRBJ1-1; TRBD1 might be the D (6 bases). V was pared by 4 bases and J by 1 base, with 19 bases between. Germline CDR1 LGHNA, CDR2 YSLEER. The CDR3 is made up of 17 amino acids. The CDR3 reads CASSPDAGGVGNTEAFF. CDR3 DNA: TGCGCCAGCAGCCCTGACGCCGGGGGCGTGGGGAACACTGAAGCTTTCTTT.

This clonotype has just a few counts. A much larger clonotype is one base distant, so this may be a read error. The gene calls are TRBV4-1 and TRBJ2-3; no definite D call. The CDR3 covers 13 residues. The germline gives CDR1 MGHRA, CDR2 YSYEKL. V lost 1 base and J 2 bases, leaving 4 bases between the germline ends. DNA for the CDR3: TGCGCCAGCAGCCAAGGTGCCACAGATACGCAGTATTTT. It codes for CASSQGATDTQYF.

The V gene is TRBV28, the J gene TRBJ1-2; tentatively, D is TRBD1 (6 bases). The CDR3 spans 17 residues. CDR1 is MDHEN, CDR2 SYDVKM, per germline. Trimming took 0 bases from V and 4 from J, leaving 18 bases between them. The CDR3 protein is CASSLWEGDPASYGYTF. In DNA, the CDR3 is TGTGCCAGCAGTTTATGGGAGGGGGATCCTGCCTCCTATGGCTACACCTTC.

In its sample, this clonotype was seen a few times. The rearrangement uses TRBV12-3 or TRBV12-4 and TRBJ1-4, with a possible D match to TRBD1 (6 bases). Between the trimmed V and J ends, which lost 7 bases and 7 bases, there was a span of 10 bases. The CDR3 sequence is 12 residues long. DNA of the CDR3: TGTGCCAGCAACAGGGTGGGTGAAAAACTGTTTTTT. Amino acid sequence: CASNRVGEKLFF.

This chain connects TRBV3-1 to TRBJ2-1; 7 bases align to TRBD1. The CDR3 has 15 amino acids. Germline V CDR1 and CDR2: LGHDT, YNNKEL (reference sequence). The V and J ends lost 3 bases and 3 bases, in that order; junction bases with no gene match: 5. CDR3 sequence reads: CASSHGAGGYNEQFF. Here the CDR3 DNA reads TGTGCCAGCAGCCATGGGGCAGGGGGCTACAATGAGCAGTTCTTC.

Turning to this clonotype: This may be a read error, as it is one base from a much larger clone. The chain couples TRBV10-3 to TRBJ1-4, with D possibly being TRBD1 (5 bases). The CDR3 consists of 14 residues. Germline V gene lookup returns CDR1 ENHRY and CDR2 SYGVKD. The V and J ends lost 4 bases and 6 bases respectively, with 12 bases between them. The CDR3 DNA follows: TGTGCCATCAGTGCGGCGGGGGTTGATGAAAAACTGTTTTTT. Encoded protein: CAISAAGVDEKLFF.

This clonotype was seen a few times. DNA of the CDR3: TGTGCCAGCAGCCAAGCCCTTACATATACGCAGTATTTT. Protein product: CASSQALTYTQYF. This sequence joins TRBV14 and TRBJ2-3; no clear D. Trimming shortened V by 1 base and J by 7 bases, and 9 bases separated the two germline ends. CDR1 and CDR2 from the germline V gene are SGHDN and FVKESK. The CDR3 is made up of 13 amino acids.

The chain carries TRBV5-6 and TRBJ1-2, with 9 bases aligning to TRBD1. The CDR3 runs to 14 residues. Per germline, CDR1 SGHDT and CDR2 YYEEEE. J gave up 7 bases and V 0 bases, and 4 bases lay outside the gene matches. DNA of the CDR3: TGTGCCAGCAGCTTGGGGACAGGGGCCGCTGGCTACACCTTC. Its protein is CASSLGTGAAGYTF.

This clonotype turned up a few times. The V call is TRBV7-2, the J call TRBJ2-7; 7 bases align to TRBD1. The CDR3 has 16 residues. With V trimmed by 0 bases and J by 2 bases, 7 bases remained unmatched. Germline V CDR1 and CDR2: SGHTA, FQGNSA. CDR3 in DNA: TGTGCCAGCAGCTTAGCGGGGACAGAAAGCGCCTACGAGCAGTACTTC. It specifies CASSLAGTESAYEQYF.

The rearrangement joins TRBV5-1 to TRBJ2-2; perhaps D is TRBD1 or TRBD2 (5 bases each). The V gene's germline CDR1 is SGHRS and CDR2 YFSETQ. CDR3 length equals 16 residues. Trimming cost V 3 bases and J 0 bases, with 12 bases left between them. Here the CDR3 reads CASSSAEGPNTGELFF. CDR3 nucleotides: TGCGCCAGCAGCTCTGCCGAGGGGCCGAACACCGGGGAGCTGTTTTTT.

This clonotype was found a few times. The chain carries TRBV20-1 and TRBJ2-3; no definite D call. V gave up 3 bases and J gave up 6 bases, with 10 bases separating them. This CDR3 region has 12 residues. The germline gives CDR1 DFQATT, CDR2 SNEGSKA (reference sequence). The CDR3 is CSASLGSDTQYF. CDR3 DNA sequence: TGCAGTGCTAGTCTGGGTTCCGATACGCAGTATTTT.

This clonotype has more than one count but fewer than ten. The chain carries TRBV7-2 and TRBJ2-2; D call uncertain. Germline assignment: CDR1 SGHTA and CDR2 FQGNSA. This CDR3 comprises 15 residues. V dropped 5 bases and J dropped 8 bases, with 18 bases sitting between them. DNA of the CDR3: TGTGCCAGCAGCCTCGGGCTAGGTTCTGGGGGGGAGCTGTTTTTT. Translation gives CASSLGLGSGGELFF.

The V and J genes are TRBV7-8 and TRBJ2-3; the D is unclear. Looked up from germline, CDR1 is SGHVS and CDR2 is FQNEAQ. The V gene lost 4 bases and the J gene lost 2 bases, with 10 bases spanning the gap. The length of the CDR3 is 14 residues. The CDR3 protein is CASSSRTFTDTQYF. In DNA form, the CDR3 reads TGTGCCAGCAGCTCCAGGACGTTCACAGATACGCAGTATTTT. The full variable domain, rest sourced from reference TRBV7-8 and TRBJ2-3, is GAGVSQSPRYKVAKRGQDVALRCDPISGHVSLFWYQQALGQGPEFLTYFQNEAQLDKSGLPSDRFFAERPEGSVSTLKIQRTQQEDSAVYLCASSSRTFTDTQYFGPGTRLTVL.

This rearrangement joins TRBV12-3 or TRBV12-4 to TRBJ2-3; TRBD2 aligns across 9 bases. Trimming removed 8 bases from V and 4 bases from J; junction bases left unmatched: 13. This CDR3 is 16 amino acids long. The CDR3 spells CASPKAAGGRADTQYF. CDR3 sequence (DNA): TGTGCCAGCCCCAAGGCAGCGGGGGGCCGCGCAGATACGCAGTATTTT.

At least ten counts were recorded for this clonotype. V gene TRBV7-8 combines with J gene TRBJ1-6; no clear D. The CDR3 runs to 15 residues. CDR1 and CDR2 from the germline V gene are SGHVS and FQNEAQ. V lost 7 bases and J 0 bases, leaving 10 bases between the germline ends. CDR3 loop: CASTPGSSYNSPLHF. The CDR3 DNA sequence: TGTGCCAGCACACCGGGGAGCTCCTATAATTCACCCCTCCACTTT.

This clonotype was observed once. V gene TRBV12-3 or TRBV12-4 combines with J gene TRBJ1-1; perhaps TRBD1 as D (6 bases). The CDR3 runs to 14 residues. V was cut by 2 bases and J by 7 bases, with 14 bases left in between. CDR3 in amino acids: CASSLFRGRVEAFF. CDR3 in DNA: TGTGCCAGCAGTTTATTTCGGGGGCGCGTTGAAGCTTTCTTT.

With respect to this clonotype: A read error may explain this, as a much larger clone is one base away. The gene calls are TRBV5-1 and TRBJ1-2; D may be TRBD1 (5 bases). V was cut by 3 bases and J by 2 bases, with 14 bases left in between. The CDR3 runs 15 residues. The V gene's germline CDR1 is SGHRS and CDR2 YFSETQ. CDR3 nucleotides: TGCGCCAGCAGCTCGGCGGGGGTAGCAAACTATGGCTACACCTTC. This codes for CASSSAGVANYGYTF.

There are a few counts of this clonotype. J is TRBJ2-4 and V is TRBV6-5, with 8 positions matching TRBD2. The CDR3 covers 15 residues. Trimming cost V 6 bases and J 8 bases; bases outside gene matches: 12. Germline loops: CDR1 MNHEY, CDR2 SVGAGI. CDR3 amino acids: CASSSTGTSRYIQYF. The CDR3 DNA follows: TGTGCCAGCAGCTCAACCGGGACTAGTAGATACATTCAGTACTTC.

The rearrangement joins TRBV12-3 or TRBV12-4 to TRBJ2-1; TRBD1 or TRBD2 may be the D gene (6 bases each). The V and J ends lost 6 bases and 6 bases respectively, with 18 bases between them. This CDR3 is 15 amino acids long. This chain's CDR3 is CASRNRDGGGNEQFF. For the CDR3, the DNA is TGTGCCAGCAGGAACCGGGACGGGGGCGGCAATGAGCAGTTCTTC.

The chain joins TRBV4-2 to TRBJ2-5, with TRBD1 matching 8 bases. The CDR3 length is 15 residues. J was trimmed by 5 bases and V by 4 bases; bases with no gene match: 9. Per the germline V gene, CDR1 is LGHNA and CDR2 is YNFKEQ. CDR3 in amino acids: CASSPSDRDEETQYF. CDR3 in DNA: TGTGCCAGCAGCCCCTCGGACAGGGATGAGGAGACCCAGTACTTC.

There are a few counts of this clonotype. V is TRBV4-3 and J is TRBJ2-3, with D possibly TRBD2 on 6 matching bases. Germline lookup yields CDR1 LGHNA and CDR2 YSLEER. The CDR3 runs 13 residues. Trimming took off 1 base at V and 8 bases at J, with 10 bases between the two ends. Here the CDR3 DNA reads TGCGCCAGCAGCCAAGGAAGGCGGGGTACGCAGTATTTT. Translated, it gives CASSQGRRGTQYF.

Here the CDR3 reads CASSRDSLANYGYTF. Here the CDR3 DNA reads TGTGCCAGCAGCCGTGACAGCCTAGCTAACTATGGCTACACCTTC. The chain combines TRBV7-2 with TRBJ1-2; possibly TRBD1 for D (5 bases). Germline V gene lookup returns CDR1 SGHTA and CDR2 FQGNSA. Trimming removed 5 bases from V and 0 bases from J, with 13 bases in between. This CDR3 contains 15 residues.

This clonotype appeared a few times. The chain carries TRBV18 and TRBJ1-2, with D possibly being TRBD1 (5 bases). Looked up from germline, CDR1 is KGHSH and CDR2 is LQKENI. This CDR3 spans 13 amino acids. The V gene lost 0 bases and the J gene lost 9 bases, with 11 bases spanning the gap. The CDR3 region is CASSPPTVASYTF. The CDR3 nucleotides read TGTGCCAGCTCACCACCGACAGTTGCTAGCTACACCTTC.

A word on this clonotype: A read error may produce the germline difference seen at one junction end. The chain links TRBV2 to TRBJ2-3, with 9 bases matching TRBD2. The CDR3 covers 19 residues. Germline V gene sequence: CDR1 SNHLY, CDR2 FYNNEI. The CDR3 spells CASSGQVAGARPSTDAQYF. DNA of the CDR3: TGTGCCAGCAGTGGTCAGGTAGCGGGGGCACGACCTAGCACAGATGCGCAGTATTTT.

The chain joins TRBV29-1 to TRBJ1-1, with D perhaps TRBD1 (5 bases). Germline lookup yields CDR1 SQVTM and CDR2 ANQGSEA. With 2 bases removed from V and 10 bases from J, the gap between germline ends came to 17 bases. The CDR3 has 13 amino acids. CDR3 residues: CSVETPGRGIAFF. In DNA form, the CDR3 reads TGCAGCGTTGAAACACCAGGGCGGGGGATAGCTTTCTTT.

With regard to this clonotype: This clone may be a read error of a much larger clone one base away. This chain links TRBV20-1 with TRBJ2-5; possible D gene TRBD1, 6 bases. The CDR3 runs to 13 residues. V gave up 5 bases and J gave up 4 bases, with 14 bases separating them. Germline loops: CDR1 DFQATT, CDR2 SNEGSKA (reference sequence). The CDR3 protein is CSAVGQGRETQYF. The CDR3 nucleotides read TGCAGTGCTGTAGGCCAGGGGCGAGAGACCCAGTACTTC.